These 31 T cell receptor beta chains originate from one sample sequenced in a study of T cell responses to AZD1222 COVID-19 vaccine. TCRdb's copy holds only in-frame clones and misses some; the assay was immunoSEQ multiplex PCR. This sample carries around 150,000 clones, around 92% of them seen once, and the ten largest clones take 1.3% to 1.5%. The starting material was peripheral blood, obtained on day 0 of AZD1222 vaccination. The receptors here all came from an adult in good health.

The gene calls are TRBV3-1 (or the pseudogene TRBV3-2) and TRBJ2-5; unclear D gene. CDR1 and CDR2 (germline): LGHDT, YNNKEL (reference sequence). V shed 3 bases and J shed 0 bases, with 11 bases lying between them. The CDR3 covers 15 residues. CDR3 residues: CASSQTSEYQETQYF. Here the CDR3 DNA reads TGTGCCAGCAGCCAGACCTCAGAGTACCAAGAGACCCAGTACTTC.

The rearrangement links TRBV15 to TRBJ2-2; D assignment may be TRBD1 or TRBD2 (9 bases each). In germline, CDR1 is LNHNV, CDR2 YYDKDF (reference sequence). V lost 5 bases and J lost 5, with 21 bases in between. This CDR3 spans 17 amino acids. CDR3 DNA sequence: TGTGCCACCAGCCGCGGGAGGGGACAGGGTTCAACCGGGGAGCTGTTTTTT. Translation gives CATSRGRGQGSTGELFF. The full variable domain, with the rest looked up from reference TRBV15 and TRBJ2-2, is DAMVIQNPRYQVTQFGKPVTLSCSQTLNHNVMYWYQQKSSQAPKLLFHYYDKDFNNEADTPDNFQSRRPNTSFCFLDIRSPGLGDTAMYLCATSRGRGQGSTGELFFGEGSRLTVL.

The chain has TRBV2 and TRBJ2-2; D remains ambiguous. The V end was cut by 4 bases, the J end by 2 bases, with 11 bases between. Germline V gives CDR1 SNHLY, CDR2 FYNNEI. The CDR3 runs to 15 residues. This chain's CDR3 is CASSGKTVNTGELFF. The CDR3 DNA is TGTGCCAGCAGTGGGAAAACAGTCAACACCGGGGAGCTGTTTTTT.

CDR3 residues: CASSPRGQPQHF. The CDR3, as DNA: TGTGCCAGCAGCCCGCGGGGGCAGCCCCAGCATTTT. The chain uses TRBV28 and TRBJ1-5, with D possibly TRBD1 on 5 matching bases. Germline CDR1 reads MDHEN; CDR2 reads SYDVKM. The CDR3 is 12 residues long. The V and J ends lost 6 bases and 7 bases respectively, with 10 bases between them.

The CDR3, as DNA: TGTGCCAGCAGTGGACACTCTGGAAACACCATATATTTT. Translating gives CASSGHSGNTIYF. This chain links TRBV6-4 with TRBJ1-3; D unresolved. The germline CDR1 and CDR2 sequences are MRHNA and SNTAGT. V was pared by 4 bases and J by 0 bases, with 4 bases between. The CDR3 is 13 amino acids.

V is TRBV19 and J is TRBJ1-2; the D is unclear. Trimming took off 3 bases at V and 4 bases at J, with 12 bases between the two ends. The V gene's germline CDR1 is LNHDA and CDR2 SQIVND (reference sequence). This CDR3 region has 14 residues. The CDR3 region is CASSIGTAPYGYTF. DNA for the CDR3: TGTGCCAGTAGTATCGGAACAGCCCCCTATGGCTACACCTTC.

The chain has TRBV14 and TRBJ1-1, with D possibly matching TRBD1 (5 bases). The CDR3 sequence is 11 residues long. Germline loops: CDR1 SGHDN, CDR2 FVKESK. Trimming shortened V by 1 base and J by 10 bases, and 7 bases separated the two germline ends. The CDR3 region has the DNA TGTGCCAGCAGCCAAGGACAGTCAGCTTTCTTT. Protein product: CASSQGQSAFF.

With respect to this clone: The germline gene is not matched at one end of the junction; a read error may be the cause. The chain joins TRBV28 to TRBJ1-1; D unresolved. This CDR3 is 13 amino acids long. Germline CDR1 is MDHEN and CDR2 is SYDVKM. The CDR3: CASGLTEGTEAFF. CDR3 DNA sequence: TGTGCCAGCGGTTTGACGGAGGGCACTGAAGCTTTCTTT.

The J gene is TRBJ1-2, the V gene TRBV29-1; tentatively, D is TRBD1 (5 bases). Germline-derived CDR1 and CDR2 are SQVTM and ANQGSEA. CDR3 size: 12 residues. V shed 3 bases and J shed 8 bases, with 13 bases lying between them. The CDR3 loop is CSVDRDGVGYTF. In nucleotides, the CDR3 is TGCAGCGTTGACAGGGACGGCGTAGGCTACACCTTC.

V and J are TRBV7-9 and TRBJ1-5; D not resolved. The CDR3 runs to 11 residues. The germline gives CDR1 SEHNR, CDR2 FQNEAQ (reference sequence). V was clipped by 8 bases and J by 4 bases, with 6 bases between them. CDR3 residues: CASGLNQPQHF. CDR3 sequence (DNA): TGTGCCAGCGGACTAAATCAGCCCCAGCATTTT.

This chain connects TRBV10-3 to TRBJ2-5; 8 positions agree with TRBD2. After removal of 0 bases from V and 5 bases from J, the junction contained 8 bases not matched to a gene. The CDR3 consists of 16 residues. Germline V gene lookup returns CDR1 ENHRY and CDR2 SYGVKD. This CDR3 is CAISESVRGGPETQYF. The CDR3 DNA sequence: TGTGCCATCAGTGAGTCGGTTCGGGGGGGCCCGGAGACCCAGTACTTC.

The V and J genes are TRBV2 and TRBJ1-5; D remains unclear. The CDR3 runs 14 residues. Trimming took 4 bases from V and 0 from J, leaving 7 bases between them. Germline assignment: CDR1 SNHLY and CDR2 FYNNEI. The CDR3 region has the DNA TGTGCCAGCAGTGTGGCAGATAGCAATCAGCCCCAGCATTTT. Its protein is CASSVADSNQPQHF.

V is TRBV5-1 and J is TRBJ1-5; unclear D gene. This CDR3 is 15 amino acids long. In germline, CDR1 is SGHRS, CDR2 YFSETQ. Trimming removed 0 bases from V and 5 bases from J, with 12 bases in between. The CDR3 nucleotides read TGCGCCAGCAGCTTGGACGGGGAGGGCCATCAGCCCCAGCATTTT. It translates to CASSLDGEGHQPQHF.

This chain's CDR3 is CASSPGSSGNTIYF. The CDR3 nucleotides read TGTGCCAGCAGTCCAGGGAGCTCTGGAAACACCATATATTTT. The chain carries TRBV6-6 and TRBJ1-3; perhaps TRBD1 as D (5 bases). The CDR3 sequence is 14 residues long. The V gene lost 5 bases and the J gene lost 0 bases, with 8 bases spanning the gap. From germline, CDR1 is MNHNY and CDR2 SVGAGI (reference sequence).

The chain links TRBV6-4 to TRBJ2-5; D ambiguous. This CDR3 region has 13 residues. V lost 5 bases and J 5 bases, leaving 12 bases between the germline ends. Germline CDR1 and CDR2: MRHNA and SNTAGT. For the CDR3, the DNA is TGTGCCAGCAGTACAAGTCCCGGGGAGACCCAGTACTTC. It translates to CASSTSPGETQYF.

The V gene is TRBV2, the J gene TRBJ2-7; 9 positions agree with TRBD1. The CDR3 is made up of 14 amino acids. V trimming: 8 bases; J trimming: 2 bases; junction bases outside the gene matches: 7. Germline values: CDR1 SNHLY, CDR2 FYNNEI. CDR3 residues: CASLGGTGTYEQYF. Here the CDR3 DNA reads TGTGCCAGCCTGGGGGGGACAGGGACCTACGAGCAGTACTTC.

In its sample, this clone was seen once. The chain uses TRBV20-1 and TRBJ1-2; weak D call: TRBD1 (6 bases). V lost 3 bases and J lost 2, with 10 bases in between. The CDR3 extends over 13 amino acids. Germline assignment: CDR1 DFQATT and CDR2 SNEGSKA (reference sequence). CDR3 loop: CSASHTGNYGYTF. CDR3 nucleotide sequence: TGCAGTGCTAGTCACACAGGGAACTATGGCTACACCTTC.

This sequence joins TRBV7-6 and TRBJ2-5, with TRBD2 as a possible D gene (6 bases). In germline, CDR1 is SGHVS, CDR2 FNYEAQ. The CDR3 extends over 15 amino acids. Trimming stripped 5 bases from V and 2 bases from J, with 15 bases between. DNA of the CDR3: TGTGCCAGCAGCAAACGCGGGACGGCACAAGAGACCCAGTACTTC. It codes for CASSKRGTAQETQYF.

The gene calls are TRBV6-9 and TRBJ1-6; 9 positions agree with TRBD1. Germline trimming cut 8 bases from V and 5 bases from J; bases unmatched to any gene: 4. Germline-derived CDR1 and CDR2 are MNHGY and SVAAGI. This CDR3 comprises 14 residues. CDR3 in amino acids: CASRDRENNSPLHF. As DNA, the CDR3 is TGTGCCAGCCGGGACAGGGAGAATAATTCACCCCTCCACTTT.

The chain is built from TRBV5-1 and TRBJ1-1; 7 nucleotides match TRBD1. The CDR3 is 16 residues long. Unmatched junction bases numbered 10, after V lost 0 bases and J lost 5 bases. CDR1 is SGHRS, CDR2 YFSETQ, per germline. The CDR3 DNA reads as TGCGCCAGCAGCTTGGTAGGGGGCGCAGGGTGGACTGAAGCTTTCTTT. Its protein is CASSLVGGAGWTEAFF.

The chain combines TRBV19 with TRBJ1-2, with 12 nucleotides matching TRBD1. With V trimmed by 4 bases and J by 4 bases, 7 bases remained unmatched. Germline V gives CDR1 LNHDA, CDR2 SQIVND (reference sequence). The length of the CDR3 is 16 residues. The CDR3 here is CASSRLGQGAVYGYTF. The CDR3 nucleotides are TGTGCCAGTAGTAGACTGGGACAGGGGGCGGTCTATGGCTACACCTTC.

This chain uses TRBV6-1 with TRBJ1-2, with D possibly TRBD1 on 5 matching bases. Trimming pared 3 bases from V and 6 bases from J, leaving 11 bases between. The CDR3 has 13 residues. CDR1 is MNHNS and CDR2 is SASEGT in the germline V gene. CDR3 nucleotides: TGTGCCAGCAGTGACAGGGAAGGCGATGGCTACACCTTC. Translating it yields CASSDREGDGYTF.

V is TRBV20-1 and J is TRBJ1-2, with unresolved D. The CDR3 consists of 11 residues. V gave up 6 bases and J gave up 6 bases, with 11 bases separating them. Germline CDR1 DFQATT, CDR2 SNEGSKA (reference sequence). This CDR3 is CSARLRDGYTF. The DNA of the CDR3 is TGCAGTGCCCGGCTTCGGGATGGCTACACCTTC.

The V and J genes are TRBV6-1 and TRBJ2-7; a weak D match, TRBD2 (6 bases). Germline-derived CDR1 and CDR2 are MNHNS and SASEGT. The V and J ends lost 3 bases and 0 bases respectively, with 12 bases between them. The CDR3 totals 15 residues. The CDR3 sequence: CASSDGGGSSYEQYF. The CDR3 nucleotides are TGTGCCAGCAGTGACGGCGGAGGGAGCTCCTACGAGCAGTACTTC.

This chain connects TRBV18 to TRBJ1-1; D remains ambiguous. The CDR3 has 12 residues. CDR1 KGHSH and CDR2 LQKENI come from the germline V gene. The V gene lost 3 bases and the J gene lost 5 bases, with 7 bases spanning the gap. CDR3 coding DNA: TGTGCCAGCTCACCTCAGCGGACTGAAGCTTTCTTT. As protein: CASSPQRTEAFF.

The chain carries TRBV7-9 and TRBJ1-5, with D perhaps matching TRBD1 (6 bases). Trimming took 4 bases from V and 2 from J, leaving 12 bases between them. The CDR3 extends over 15 amino acids. The germline gives CDR1 SEHNR, CDR2 FQNEAQ (reference sequence). The CDR3, as DNA: TGTGCCAGCAGCTCGCCAGGGGTGGGCAATCAGCCCCAGCATTTT. Amino acid sequence: CASSSPGVGNQPQHF. Variable domain in full (rest from reference TRBV7-9 and TRBJ1-5): DTGVSQNPRHKITKRGQNVTFRCDPISEHNRLYWYRQTLGQGPEFLTYFQNEAQLEKSRLLSDRFSAERPKGSFSTLEIQRTEQGDSAMYLCASSSPGVGNQPQHFGDGTRLSIL.

V is TRBV6-2 or TRBV6-3 and J is TRBJ2-7; D remains ambiguous. The V and J ends lost 6 bases and 3 bases respectively, with 15 bases between them. The germline gives CDR1 MNHEY, CDR2 SVGEGT. This CDR3 has 14 amino acids. The CDR3 DNA follows: TGTGCCAGCAGCCCGTACAACAGTTACTACGAGCAGTACTTC. Translated, it gives CASSPYNSYYEQYF.

Note on this clone: Its ends do not fully match the called genes, so a read error is possible. The chain couples TRBV7-7 to TRBJ1-2; the match to TRBD1 covers 8 bases. The germline V gene has CDR1 SSHAT and CDR2 FNYEAQ (reference sequence). The CDR3 runs 15 residues. Written as DNA, the CDR3 is TGTGCTAGCAGCCCGGGACAGGTAGAGGACTATGGCTACACCTTC. Translating gives CASSPGQVEDYGYTF.

This sequence joins TRBV6-4 and TRBJ2-2, with TRBD1 matching 7 bases. V gave up 2 bases and J gave up 7 bases; unmatched junction bases: 1. The CDR3 spans 13 residues. The germline gives CDR1 MRHNA, CDR2 SNTAGT. The CDR3 is CASSDGDSGELFF. DNA for the CDR3: TGTGCCAGCAGTGACGGGGACAGCGGGGAGCTGTTTTTT.

The rearrangement links TRBV5-6 to TRBJ1-1; D ambiguous. This CDR3 has 12 residues. Germline CDR1 SGHDT, CDR2 YYEEEE. With 1 base removed from V and 8 bases from J, the gap between germline ends came to 9 bases. The CDR3 DNA is TGTGCCAGCAGCTTGTCCGGGTACGAAGCTTTCTTT. Translated, it gives CASSLSGYEAFF.

The gene calls are TRBV7-9 and TRBJ1-4; D is ambiguous. V lost 3 bases to trimming and J lost 8 bases, with 13 bases between them. The germline gives CDR1 SEHNR, CDR2 FQNEAQ (reference sequence). This CDR3 is built from 14 residues. CDR3 in DNA: TGTGCCAGCAGCTTTGCGGATTTGAAAGAAAAACTGTTTTTT. Translating gives CASSFADLKEKLFF.